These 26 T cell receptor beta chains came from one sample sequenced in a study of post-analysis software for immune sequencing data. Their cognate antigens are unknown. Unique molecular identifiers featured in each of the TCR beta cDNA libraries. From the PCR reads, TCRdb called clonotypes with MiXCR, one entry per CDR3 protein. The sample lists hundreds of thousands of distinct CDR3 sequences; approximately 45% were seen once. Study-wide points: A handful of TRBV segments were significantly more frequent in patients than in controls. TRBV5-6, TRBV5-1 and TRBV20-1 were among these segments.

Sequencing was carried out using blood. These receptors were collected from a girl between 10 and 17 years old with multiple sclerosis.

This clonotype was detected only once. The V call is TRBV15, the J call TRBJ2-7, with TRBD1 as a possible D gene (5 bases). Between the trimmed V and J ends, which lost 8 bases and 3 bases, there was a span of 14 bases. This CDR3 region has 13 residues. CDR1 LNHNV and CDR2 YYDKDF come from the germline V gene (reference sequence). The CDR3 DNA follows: TGTGCCACCTCCCCAGGGCCCATCTACGAGCAGTACTTC. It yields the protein CATSPGPIYEQYF. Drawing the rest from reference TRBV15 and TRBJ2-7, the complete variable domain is DAMVIQNPRYQVTQFGKPVTLSCSQTLNHNVMYWYQQKSSQAPKLLFHYYDKDFNNEADTPDNFQSRRPNTSFCFLDIRSPGLGDTAMYLCATSPGPIYEQYFGPGTRLTVT.

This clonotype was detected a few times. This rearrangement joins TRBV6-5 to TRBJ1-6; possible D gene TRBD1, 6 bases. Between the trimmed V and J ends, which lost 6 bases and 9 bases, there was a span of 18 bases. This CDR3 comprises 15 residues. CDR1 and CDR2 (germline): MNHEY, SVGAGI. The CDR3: CASSQPEGDPSPLHF. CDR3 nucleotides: TGTGCCAGCAGCCAGCCGGAGGGGGATCCTTCACCCCTCCACTTT.

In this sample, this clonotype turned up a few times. The CDR3 sequence is CAISGGGSDTQYF. CDR3 bases: TGTGCCATCAGTGGAGGGGGTTCAGATACGCAGTATTTT. The V call is TRBV10-3, the J call TRBJ2-3; TRBD1 is a possible D gene (6 bases). The ends were cut back, 4 bases at V and 4 bases at J, with 9 bases in the middle. Germline V gives CDR1 ENHRY, CDR2 SYGVKD. The CDR3 is 13 residues long.

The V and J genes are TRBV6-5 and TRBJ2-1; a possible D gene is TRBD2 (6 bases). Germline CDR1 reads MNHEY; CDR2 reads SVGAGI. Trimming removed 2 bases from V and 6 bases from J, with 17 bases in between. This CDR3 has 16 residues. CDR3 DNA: TGTGCCAGCAGTTACCCGACGGGGGACGCAAGCAATGAGCAGTTCTTC. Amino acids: CASSYPTGDASNEQFF.

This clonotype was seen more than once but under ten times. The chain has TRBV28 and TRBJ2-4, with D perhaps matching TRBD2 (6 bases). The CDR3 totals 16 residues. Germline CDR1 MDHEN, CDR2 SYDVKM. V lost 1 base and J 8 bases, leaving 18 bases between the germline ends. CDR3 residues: CASSLFIRAGTDIQYF. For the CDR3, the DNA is TGTGCCAGCAGTTTATTTATTCGGGCGGGAACGGACATTCAGTACTTC.

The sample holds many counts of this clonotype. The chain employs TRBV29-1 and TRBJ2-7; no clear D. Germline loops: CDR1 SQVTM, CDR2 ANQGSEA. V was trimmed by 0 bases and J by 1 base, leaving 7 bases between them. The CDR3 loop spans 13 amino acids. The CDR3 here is CSVEDFPSYEQYF. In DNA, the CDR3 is TGCAGCGTTGAAGATTTCCCATCCTACGAGCAGTACTTC.

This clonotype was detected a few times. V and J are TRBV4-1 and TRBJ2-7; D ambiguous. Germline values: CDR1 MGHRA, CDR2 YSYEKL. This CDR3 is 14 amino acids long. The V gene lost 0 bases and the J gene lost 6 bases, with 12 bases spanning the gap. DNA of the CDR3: TGCGCCAGCAGCCAAGATCGGCAGGTTGCCGAGCAGTACTTC. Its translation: CASSQDRQVAEQYF.

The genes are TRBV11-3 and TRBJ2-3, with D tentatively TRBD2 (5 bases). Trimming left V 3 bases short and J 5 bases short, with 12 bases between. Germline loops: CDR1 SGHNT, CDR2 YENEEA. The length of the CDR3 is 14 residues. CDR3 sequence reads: CASSFFSVGDTQYF. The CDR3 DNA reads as TGTGCCAGCAGCTTTTTTAGCGTTGGAGATACGCAGTATTTT.

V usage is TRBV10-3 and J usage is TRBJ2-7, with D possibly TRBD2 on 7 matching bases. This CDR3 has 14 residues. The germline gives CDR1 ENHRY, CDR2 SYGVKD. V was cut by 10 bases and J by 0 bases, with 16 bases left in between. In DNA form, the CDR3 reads TGTGCCACCCTGAGAGGGGGGGCCTCCTACGAGCAGTACTTC. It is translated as CATLRGGASYEQYF.

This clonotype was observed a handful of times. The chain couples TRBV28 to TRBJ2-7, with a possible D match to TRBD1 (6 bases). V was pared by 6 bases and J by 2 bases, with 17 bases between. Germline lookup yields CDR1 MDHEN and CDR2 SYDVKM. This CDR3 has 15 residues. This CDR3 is CASSHPKAGAYEQYF. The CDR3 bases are TGTGCCAGCAGCCATCCCAAGGCAGGGGCCTACGAGCAGTACTTC.

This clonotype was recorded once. The CDR3 DNA follows: TGTGCCACCAGTGAGACCCCAAAGGGAGGGGAGCTGTTTTTT. Residues: CATSETPKGGELFF. This sequence joins TRBV24-1 and TRBJ2-2; D is uncertain. The germline CDR1 and CDR2 sequences are KGHDR and SFDVKD. V was trimmed by 4 bases and J by 8 bases, leaving 13 bases between them. The CDR3 runs to 14 residues.

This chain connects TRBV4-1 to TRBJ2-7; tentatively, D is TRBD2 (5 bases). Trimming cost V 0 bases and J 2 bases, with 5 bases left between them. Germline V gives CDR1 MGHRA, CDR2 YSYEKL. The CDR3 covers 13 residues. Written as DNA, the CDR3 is TGCGCCAGCAGCCAAGAACTAGCCTACGAGCAGTACTTC. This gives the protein CASSQELAYEQYF.

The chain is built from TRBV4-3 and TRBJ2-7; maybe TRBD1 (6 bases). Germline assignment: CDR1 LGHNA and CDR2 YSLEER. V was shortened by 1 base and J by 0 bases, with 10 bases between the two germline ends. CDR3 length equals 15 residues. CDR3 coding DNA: TGCGCCAGCAGCCAAGTGGACAGAAGCTCCTACGAGCAGTACTTC. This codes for CASSQVDRSSYEQYF.

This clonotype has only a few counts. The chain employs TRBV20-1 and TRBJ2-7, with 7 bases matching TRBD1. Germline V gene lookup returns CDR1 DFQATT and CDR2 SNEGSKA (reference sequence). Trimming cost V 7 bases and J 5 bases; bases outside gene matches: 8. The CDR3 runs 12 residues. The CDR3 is CSVLTGNDEQYF. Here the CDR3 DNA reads TGCAGTGTTCTGACAGGGAATGACGAGCAGTACTTC.

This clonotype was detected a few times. The CDR3 DNA is TGCAGGGCGGTGTCAGGGAGCTCCTACAATGAGCAGTTCTTC. It translates to CRAVSGSSYNEQFF. The rearrangement uses TRBV20-1 and TRBJ2-1; D might be TRBD1 or TRBD2, each matching 5 bases. The CDR3 runs to 14 residues. Germline loops: CDR1 DFQATT, CDR2 SNEGSKA (reference sequence).

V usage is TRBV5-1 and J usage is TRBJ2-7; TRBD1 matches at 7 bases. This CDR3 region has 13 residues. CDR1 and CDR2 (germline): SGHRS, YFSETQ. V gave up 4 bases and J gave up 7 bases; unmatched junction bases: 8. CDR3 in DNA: TGCGCCAGCAGCCTAGGACAGGCCACGGAGCAGTACTTC. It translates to CASSLGQATEQYF.

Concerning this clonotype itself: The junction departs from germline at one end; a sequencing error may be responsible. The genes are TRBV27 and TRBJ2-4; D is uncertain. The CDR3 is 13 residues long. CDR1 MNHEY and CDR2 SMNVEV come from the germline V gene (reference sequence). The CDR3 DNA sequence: TGTGCCAGCAGTCTATCGAGTGGGAACATTCAGTACTTC. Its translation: CASSLSSGNIQYF.

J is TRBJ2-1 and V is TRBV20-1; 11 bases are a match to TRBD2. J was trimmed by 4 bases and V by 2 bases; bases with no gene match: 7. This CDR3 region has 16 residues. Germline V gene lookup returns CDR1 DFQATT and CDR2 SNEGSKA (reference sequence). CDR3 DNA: TGCAGTGCTAGAATGGCGGGACTAGCGGTGTACAATGAGCAGTTCTTC. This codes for CSARMAGLAVYNEQFF.

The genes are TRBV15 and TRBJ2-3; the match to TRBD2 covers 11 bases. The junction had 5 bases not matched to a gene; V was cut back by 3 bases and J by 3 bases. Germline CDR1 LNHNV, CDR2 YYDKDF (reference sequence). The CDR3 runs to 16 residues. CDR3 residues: CATSRSSGRLTDTQYF. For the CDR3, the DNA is TGTGCCACCAGCAGGTCTAGCGGGAGGCTGACAGATACGCAGTATTTT.

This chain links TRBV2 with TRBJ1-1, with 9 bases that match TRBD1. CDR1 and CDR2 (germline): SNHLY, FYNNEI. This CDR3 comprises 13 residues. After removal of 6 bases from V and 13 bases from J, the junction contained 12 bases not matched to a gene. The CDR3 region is CASSEIRDRENFF. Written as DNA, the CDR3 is TGTGCCAGCAGCGAAATCCGGGACAGGGAGAATTTCTTT.

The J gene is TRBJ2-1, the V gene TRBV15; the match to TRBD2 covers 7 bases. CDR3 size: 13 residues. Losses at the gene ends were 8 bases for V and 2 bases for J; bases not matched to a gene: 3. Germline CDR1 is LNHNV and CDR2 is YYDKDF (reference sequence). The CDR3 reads CATAGDPYNEQFF. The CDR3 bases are TGTGCCACCGCGGGGGACCCCTACAATGAGCAGTTCTTC.

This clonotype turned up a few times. CDR3 nucleotides: TGTGCCAGCAGTTTCATCCGAAGCGGGAGGAGCACAGATACGCAGTATTTT. Encoded protein: CASSFIRSGRSTDTQYF. The chain uses TRBV27 and TRBJ2-3; 9 nucleotides line up with TRBD2. The junction had 7 bases not matched to a gene; V was cut back by 3 bases and J by 0 bases. Germline V gene sequence: CDR1 MNHEY, CDR2 SMNVEV (reference sequence). There are 17 residues in the CDR3.

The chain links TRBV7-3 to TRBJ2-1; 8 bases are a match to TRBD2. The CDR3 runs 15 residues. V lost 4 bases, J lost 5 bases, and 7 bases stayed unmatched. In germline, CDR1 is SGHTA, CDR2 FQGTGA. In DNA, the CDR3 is TGTGCCAGCAGCTCGAGCGGGAGTCAGAACAATGAGCAGTTCTTC. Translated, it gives CASSSSGSQNNEQFF.

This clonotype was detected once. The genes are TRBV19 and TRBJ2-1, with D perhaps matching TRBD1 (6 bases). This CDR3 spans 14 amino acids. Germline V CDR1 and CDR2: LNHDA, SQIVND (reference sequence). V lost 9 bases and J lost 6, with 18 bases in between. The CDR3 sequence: CASTPRVGGNEQFF. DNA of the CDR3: TGTGCCAGCACCCCGAGGGTAGGGGGCAATGAGCAGTTCTTC.

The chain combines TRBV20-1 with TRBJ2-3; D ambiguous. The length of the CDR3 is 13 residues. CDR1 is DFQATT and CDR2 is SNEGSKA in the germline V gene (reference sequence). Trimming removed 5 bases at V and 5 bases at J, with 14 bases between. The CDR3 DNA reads TGCAGTGCTCATCGTGCTAGTGGAGATACGCAGTATTTT. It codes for CSAHRASGDTQYF.

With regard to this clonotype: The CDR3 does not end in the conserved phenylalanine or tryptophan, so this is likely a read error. The CDR3 sequence is CASSVASRGYGYTC. DNA for the CDR3: TGTGCCAGCAGCGTAGCTAGCAGGGGGTATGGCTACACCTGC. V and J are TRBV9 and TRBJ1-2, with 7 bases aligning to TRBD1. The germline V gene encodes CDR1 SGDLS and CDR2 YYNGEE. CDR3 length: 14 residues. Trimming took 0 bases from V and 5 from J; bases not matched to a gene: 4.